The next 5 T cell receptor beta chains were all read from a single sample in a study of blood T cells in healthy people across ages. PCR was performed a second time for about 7 to 12 cycles using a sample-barcoded 5' primer and a J-beta primer mix. Each CDR3 protein is one row after TCRdb ran MiXCR on the 5' RACE reads. Of hundreds of thousands of distinct CDR3 sequences listed, around half are singletons. Sequencing used blood. These receptors all stem from a woman in her sixties in good health.

A note on this clonotype: Compared with germline, one end of the junction differs, possibly owing to a read error. The rearrangement uses TRBV28 and TRBJ2-6; D gene ambiguous. The V gene's germline CDR1 is MDHEN and CDR2 SYDVKM. This CDR3 spans 15 amino acids. The CDR3 here is CAGSSTHSGANVLTF. As DNA, the CDR3 is TGTGCCGGCAGTTCAACGCACTCTGGGGCCAACGTCCTGACTTTC.

The chain has TRBV9 and TRBJ2-7; 8 nucleotides align to TRBD1. The CDR3 sequence is 15 residues long. The V gene's germline CDR1 is SGDLS and CDR2 YYNGEE. After removal of 0 bases from V and 12 bases from J, the junction contained 14 bases not matched to a gene. CDR3 in DNA: TGTGCCAGCAGCGTAGCTGTCCTTTGGGGACAGGAGATGTACTTC. Residues: CASSVAVLWGQEMYF.

With regard to this clonotype: At one of its ends the junction is not consistent with the germline gene, which may arise from a read error. V is TRBV2 and J is TRBJ1-5, with D perhaps matching TRBD1 (6 bases). CDR1 and CDR2 (germline): SNHLY, FYNNEI. This CDR3 is 14 amino acids long. DNA of the CDR3: TGTGCCAGCAGTCGCTCCAGGGGCAACCAGCCCCAGCATTTT. This gives the protein CASSRSRGNQPQHF.

This clonotype appeared a single time. This chain connects TRBV20-1 to TRBJ2-3, with 12 bases that match TRBD2. Germline loops: CDR1 DFQATT, CDR2 SNEGSKA (reference sequence). V was pared by 8 bases and J by 2 bases, with 5 bases of the junction left unmatched. The length of the CDR3 is 14 residues. The CDR3 bases are TGCAGTTCAGGACTAGCGGGGAACACAGATACGCAGTATTTT. The encoded protein is CSSGLAGNTDTQYF.

The rearrangement joins TRBV14 to TRBJ2-7; D remains unclear. The germline V gene encodes CDR1 SGHDN and CDR2 FVKESK. V lost 0 bases and J 3 bases, leaving 9 bases between the germline ends. The CDR3 loop spans 14 amino acids. Here the CDR3 reads CASSQEGFGYEQYF. As DNA, the CDR3 is TGTGCCAGCAGCCAAGAGGGGTTCGGCTACGAGCAGTACTTC.